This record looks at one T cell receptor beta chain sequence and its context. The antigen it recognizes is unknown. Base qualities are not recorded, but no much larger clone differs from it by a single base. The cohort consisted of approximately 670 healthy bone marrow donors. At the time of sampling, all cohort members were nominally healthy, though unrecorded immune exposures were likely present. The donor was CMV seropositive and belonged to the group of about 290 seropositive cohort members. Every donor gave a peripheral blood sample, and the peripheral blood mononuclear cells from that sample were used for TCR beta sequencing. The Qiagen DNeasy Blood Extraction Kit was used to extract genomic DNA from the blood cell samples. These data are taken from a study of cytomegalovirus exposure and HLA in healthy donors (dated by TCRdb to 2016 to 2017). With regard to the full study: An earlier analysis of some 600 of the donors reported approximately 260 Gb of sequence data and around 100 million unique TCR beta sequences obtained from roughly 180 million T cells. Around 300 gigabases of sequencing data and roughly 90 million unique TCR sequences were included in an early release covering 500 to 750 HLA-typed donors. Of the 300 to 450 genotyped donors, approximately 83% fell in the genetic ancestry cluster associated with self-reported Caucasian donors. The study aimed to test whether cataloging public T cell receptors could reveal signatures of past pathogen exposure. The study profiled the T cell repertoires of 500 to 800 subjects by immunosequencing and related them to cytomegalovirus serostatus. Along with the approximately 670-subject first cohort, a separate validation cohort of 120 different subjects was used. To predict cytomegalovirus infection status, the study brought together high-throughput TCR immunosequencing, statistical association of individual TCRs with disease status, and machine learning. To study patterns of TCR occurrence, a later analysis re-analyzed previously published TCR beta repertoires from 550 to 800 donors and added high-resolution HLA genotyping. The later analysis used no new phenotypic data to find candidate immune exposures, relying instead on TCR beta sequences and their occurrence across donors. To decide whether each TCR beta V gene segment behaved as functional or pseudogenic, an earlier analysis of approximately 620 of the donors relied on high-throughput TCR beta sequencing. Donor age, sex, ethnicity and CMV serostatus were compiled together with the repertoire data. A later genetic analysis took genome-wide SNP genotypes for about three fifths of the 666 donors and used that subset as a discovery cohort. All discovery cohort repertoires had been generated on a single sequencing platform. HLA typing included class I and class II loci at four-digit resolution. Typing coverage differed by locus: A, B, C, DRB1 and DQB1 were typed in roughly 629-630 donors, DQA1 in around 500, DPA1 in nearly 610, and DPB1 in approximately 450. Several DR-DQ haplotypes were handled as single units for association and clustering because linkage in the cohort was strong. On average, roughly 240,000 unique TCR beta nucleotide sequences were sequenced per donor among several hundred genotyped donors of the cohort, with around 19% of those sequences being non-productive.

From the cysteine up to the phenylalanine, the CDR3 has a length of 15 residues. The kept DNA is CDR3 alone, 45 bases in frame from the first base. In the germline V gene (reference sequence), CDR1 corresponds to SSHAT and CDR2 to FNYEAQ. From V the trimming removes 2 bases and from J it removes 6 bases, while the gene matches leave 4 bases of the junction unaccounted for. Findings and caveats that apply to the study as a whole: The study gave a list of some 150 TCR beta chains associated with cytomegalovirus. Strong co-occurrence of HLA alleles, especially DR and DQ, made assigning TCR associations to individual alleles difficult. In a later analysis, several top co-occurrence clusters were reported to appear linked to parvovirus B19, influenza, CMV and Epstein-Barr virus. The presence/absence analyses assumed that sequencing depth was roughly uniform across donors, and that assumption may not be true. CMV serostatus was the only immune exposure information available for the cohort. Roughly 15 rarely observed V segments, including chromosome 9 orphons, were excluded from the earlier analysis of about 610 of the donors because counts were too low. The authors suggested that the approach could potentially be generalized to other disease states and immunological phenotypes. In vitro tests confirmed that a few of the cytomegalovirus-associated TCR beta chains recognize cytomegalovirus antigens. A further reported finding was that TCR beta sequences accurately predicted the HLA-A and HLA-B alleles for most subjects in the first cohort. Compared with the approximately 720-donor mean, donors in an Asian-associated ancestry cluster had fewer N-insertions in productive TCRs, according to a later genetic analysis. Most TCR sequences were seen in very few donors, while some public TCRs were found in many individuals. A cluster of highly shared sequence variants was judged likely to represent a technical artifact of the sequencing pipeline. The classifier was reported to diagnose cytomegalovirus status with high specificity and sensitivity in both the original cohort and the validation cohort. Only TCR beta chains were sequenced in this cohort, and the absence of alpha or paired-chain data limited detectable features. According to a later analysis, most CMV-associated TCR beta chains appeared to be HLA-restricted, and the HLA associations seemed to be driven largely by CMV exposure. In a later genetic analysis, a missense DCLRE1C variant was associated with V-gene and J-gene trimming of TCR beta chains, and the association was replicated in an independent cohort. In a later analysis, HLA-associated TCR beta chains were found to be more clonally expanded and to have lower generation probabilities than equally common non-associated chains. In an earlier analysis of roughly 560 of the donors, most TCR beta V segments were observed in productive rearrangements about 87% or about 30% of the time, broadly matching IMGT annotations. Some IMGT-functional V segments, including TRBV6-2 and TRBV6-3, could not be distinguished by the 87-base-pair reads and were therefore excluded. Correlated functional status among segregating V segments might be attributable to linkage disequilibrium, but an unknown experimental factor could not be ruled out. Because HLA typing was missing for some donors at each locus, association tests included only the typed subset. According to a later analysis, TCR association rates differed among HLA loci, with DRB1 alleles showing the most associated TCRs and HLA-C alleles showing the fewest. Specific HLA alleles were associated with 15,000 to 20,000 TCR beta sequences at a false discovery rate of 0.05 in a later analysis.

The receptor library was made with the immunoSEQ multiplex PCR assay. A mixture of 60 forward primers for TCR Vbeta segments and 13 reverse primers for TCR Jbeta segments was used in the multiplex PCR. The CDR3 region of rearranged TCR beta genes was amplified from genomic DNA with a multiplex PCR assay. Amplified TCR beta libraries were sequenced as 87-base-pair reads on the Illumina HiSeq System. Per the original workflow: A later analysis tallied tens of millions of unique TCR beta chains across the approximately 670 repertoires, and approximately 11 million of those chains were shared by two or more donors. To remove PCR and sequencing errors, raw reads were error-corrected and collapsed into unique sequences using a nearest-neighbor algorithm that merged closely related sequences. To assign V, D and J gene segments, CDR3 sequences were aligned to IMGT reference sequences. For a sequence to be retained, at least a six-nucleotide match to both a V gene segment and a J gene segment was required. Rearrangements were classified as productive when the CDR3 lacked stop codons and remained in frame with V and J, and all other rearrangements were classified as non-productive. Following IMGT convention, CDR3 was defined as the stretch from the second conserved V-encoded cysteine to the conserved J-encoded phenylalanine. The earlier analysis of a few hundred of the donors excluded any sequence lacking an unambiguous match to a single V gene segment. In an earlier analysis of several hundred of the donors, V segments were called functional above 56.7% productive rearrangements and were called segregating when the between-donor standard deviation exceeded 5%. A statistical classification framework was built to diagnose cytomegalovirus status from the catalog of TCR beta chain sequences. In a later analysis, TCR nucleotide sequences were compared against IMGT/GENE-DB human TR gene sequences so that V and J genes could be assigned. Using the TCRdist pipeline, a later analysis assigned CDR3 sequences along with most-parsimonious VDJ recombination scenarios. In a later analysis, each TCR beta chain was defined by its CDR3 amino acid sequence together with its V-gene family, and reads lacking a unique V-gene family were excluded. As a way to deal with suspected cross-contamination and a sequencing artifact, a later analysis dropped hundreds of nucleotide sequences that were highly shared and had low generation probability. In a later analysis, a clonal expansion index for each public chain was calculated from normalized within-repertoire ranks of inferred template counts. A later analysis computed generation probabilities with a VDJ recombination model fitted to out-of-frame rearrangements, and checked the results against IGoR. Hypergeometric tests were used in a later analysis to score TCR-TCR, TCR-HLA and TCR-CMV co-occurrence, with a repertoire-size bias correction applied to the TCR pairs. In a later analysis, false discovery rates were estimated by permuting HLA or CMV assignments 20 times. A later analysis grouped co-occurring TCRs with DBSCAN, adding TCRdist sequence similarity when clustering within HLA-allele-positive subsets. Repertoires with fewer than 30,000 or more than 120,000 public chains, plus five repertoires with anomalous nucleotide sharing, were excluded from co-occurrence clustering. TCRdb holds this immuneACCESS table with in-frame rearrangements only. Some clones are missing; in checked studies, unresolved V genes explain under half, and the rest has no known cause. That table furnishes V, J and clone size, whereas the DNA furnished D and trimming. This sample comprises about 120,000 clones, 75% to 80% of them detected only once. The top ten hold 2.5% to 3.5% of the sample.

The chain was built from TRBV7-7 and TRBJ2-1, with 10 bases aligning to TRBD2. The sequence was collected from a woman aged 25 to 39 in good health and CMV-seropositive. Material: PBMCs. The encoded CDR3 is CASSLKRGGPNEQFF. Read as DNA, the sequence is TGTGCCAGCAGCTTAAAGCGGGGGGGCCCCAATGAGCAGTTCTTC.